Below, 8 T cell receptor beta chains from the same sample are listed, as sequenced in a study of regulatory T cells in long-lasting Graves disease. For TCR beta, libraries came from iRepertoire HTBI primers and Arm-PCR of CDR3 regions. One entry per CDR3 protein results from TCRdb running MiXCR on the multiplex PCR reads. Of 550,000 or so distinct CDR3 sequences listed, around 13% were seen once; the top ten hold approximately 9%. Time point given: newly diagnosed GD, antithyroid drugs for less than 3 months. Extracted RNA from PBMCs served as the source of the TCR library. These records were also assigned to another study, of T cells in Graves' hyperthyroidism and ophthalmopathy.

The source was peripheral blood mononuclear cells (PBMCs), collected at new diagnosis, from a patient treated with antithyroid drugs. The source is a woman in her twenties or thirties with Graves disease.

This clonotype was recorded many times. The V gene is TRBV6-1, the J gene TRBJ2-7; D might be TRBD2 (6 bases). Germline CDR1 and CDR2: MNHNS and SASEGT. CDR3 length: 16 amino acids. V was pared by 6 bases and J by 3 bases, with 21 bases between. The DNA of the CDR3 is TGTGCCAGCAGCCCTCCGAGGGAGCGGGTCTACTACGAGCAGTACTTC. Its protein product is CASSPPRERVYYEQYF.

A single count supports this clonotype. A much larger clonotype is one base distant, so this may be a read error. V usage is TRBV18 and J usage is TRBJ2-1; 8 bases are a match to TRBD2. Losses at the gene ends were 5 bases for V and 6 bases for J; bases not matched to a gene: 6. This CDR3 has 14 residues. CDR1 and CDR2 from the germline V gene are KGHSH and LQKENI. The chain's CDR3 is CASSGTRTCNEQFF. In DNA form, the CDR3 reads TGTGCCAGCTCAGGGACTAGGACCTGCAATGAGCAGTTCTTC.

This clonotype was detected only a few times. The J gene is TRBJ1-3, the V gene TRBV6-2 or TRBV6-3; D is ambiguous. Deletions cut 7 bases from V and 0 bases from J, with 10 bases between. The V gene's germline CDR1 is MNHEY and CDR2 SVGEGT. The CDR3 is made up of 14 amino acids. The CDR3 loop reads CASKDGNSGNTIYF. CDR3 nucleotide sequence: TGTGCCAGCAAAGACGGAAACTCTGGAAACACCATATATTTT.

Details on this clonotype: A much larger clone differs from this one at a single base, so this may be a read error. The genes are TRBV7-2 and TRBJ2-5, with D tentatively TRBD1 (6 bases). Germline V lookup: CDR1 SGHTA, CDR2 FQGNSA. CDR3 length: 14 residues. CDR3 residues: CASSAMDSLEIQYF. For the CDR3, the DNA is TGTGCCAGCAGCGCTATGGACAGCTTAGAGATCCAGTACTTC.

This clonotype was counted many times. The chain has TRBV30 and TRBJ2-7; 10 bases align to TRBD2. V was pared by 0 bases and J by 4 bases, with 3 bases of the junction left unmatched. Germline V gene sequence: CDR1 GTSNPN, CDR2 SVGIG (reference sequence). The CDR3 extends over 14 amino acids. DNA of the CDR3: TGTGCCTGGAGTGTAGCTAGCGGGAGTTACGAGCAGTACTTC. The encoded protein is CAWSVASGSYEQYF.

As for this clonotype: Germline is not matched at one junction end, which may reflect a read error. The rearrangement uses TRBV28 and TRBJ1-4, with D unclear. Germline V gene data show CDR1 as MDHEN and CDR2 as SYDVKM. The CDR3 loop spans 10 amino acids. As DNA, the CDR3 is TGTGCCAGCGGAAATGAAGAACTGTTTTTT. Residues: CASGNEELFF.

This clonotype occurred many times. The chain has TRBV10-3 and TRBJ2-1, with D perhaps assigned TRBD1 or TRBD2 (5 bases each). V lost 6 bases to trimming and J lost 10 bases, with 16 bases between them. This CDR3 region has 13 residues. Germline V gene sequence: CDR1 ENHRY, CDR2 SYGVKD. CDR3 bases: TGTGCCATCAGGGGGACGGGGTCGCGAGAGCAGTTCTTC. This translates into CAIRGTGSREQFF.

This clonotype has just a few counts. The chain uses TRBV7-2 and TRBJ2-2; no definite D call. Germline CDR1 and CDR2: SGHTA and FQGNSA. V lost 0 bases and J 6 bases, leaving 8 bases between the germline ends. CDR3 length: 14 residues. CDR3 sequence (DNA): TGTGCCAGCAGCTTAGCAGTGTCGGCCGGGGAGCTGTTTTTT. It encodes CASSLAVSAGELFF.